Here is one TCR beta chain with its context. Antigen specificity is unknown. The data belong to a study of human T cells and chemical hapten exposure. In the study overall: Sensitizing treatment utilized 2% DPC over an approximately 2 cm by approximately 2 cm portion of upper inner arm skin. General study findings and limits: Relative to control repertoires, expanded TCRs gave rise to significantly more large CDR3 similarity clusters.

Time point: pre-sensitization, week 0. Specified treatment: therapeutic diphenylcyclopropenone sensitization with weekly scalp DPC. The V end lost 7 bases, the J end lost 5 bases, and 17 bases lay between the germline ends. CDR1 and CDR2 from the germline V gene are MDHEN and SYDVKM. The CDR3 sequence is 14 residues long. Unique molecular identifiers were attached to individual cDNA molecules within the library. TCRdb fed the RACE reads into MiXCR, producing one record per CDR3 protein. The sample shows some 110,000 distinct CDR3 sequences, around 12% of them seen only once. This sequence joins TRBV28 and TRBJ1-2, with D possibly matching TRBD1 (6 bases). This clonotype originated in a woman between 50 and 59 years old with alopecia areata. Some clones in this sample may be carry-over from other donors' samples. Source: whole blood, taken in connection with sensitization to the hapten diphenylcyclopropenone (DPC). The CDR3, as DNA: TGTGCCAGCATCCCTTTGGGGCAGGGGTATGGCTACACCTTC. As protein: CASIPLGQGYGYTF.